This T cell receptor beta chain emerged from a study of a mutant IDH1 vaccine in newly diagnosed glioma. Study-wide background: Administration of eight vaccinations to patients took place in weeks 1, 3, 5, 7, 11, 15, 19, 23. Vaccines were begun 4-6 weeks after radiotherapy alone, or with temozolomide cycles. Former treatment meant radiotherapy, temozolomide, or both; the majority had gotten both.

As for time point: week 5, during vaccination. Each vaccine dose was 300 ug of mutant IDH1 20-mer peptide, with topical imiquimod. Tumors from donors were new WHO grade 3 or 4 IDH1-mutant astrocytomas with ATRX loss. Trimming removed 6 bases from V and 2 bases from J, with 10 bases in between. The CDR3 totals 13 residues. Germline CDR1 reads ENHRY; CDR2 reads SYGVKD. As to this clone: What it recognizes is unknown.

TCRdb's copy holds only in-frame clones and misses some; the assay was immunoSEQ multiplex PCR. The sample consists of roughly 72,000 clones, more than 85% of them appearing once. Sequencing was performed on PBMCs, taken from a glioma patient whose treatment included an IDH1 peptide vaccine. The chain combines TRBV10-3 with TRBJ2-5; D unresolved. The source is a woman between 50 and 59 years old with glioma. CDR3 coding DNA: TGTGCCATCAGAACAGATCCACAAGAGACCCAGTACTTC. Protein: CAIRTDPQETQYF.